The T cell receptor (beta chain) under discussion was sequenced for a study of CD8 T cells in ankylosing spondylitis. Study-wide results and caveats: Apparently characteristic of ankylosing spondylitis blood was a TCR beta motif (under ten highly homologous variants). Some of these motif variants have turned up before, in reports on reactive arthritis synovial fluid and blood.

This clonotype was seen a handful of times. Its antigen is as yet unknown. V lost 3 bases to trimming and J lost 7 bases, with 12 bases between them. CDR3 length: 13 amino acids. Germline V gives CDR1 LGHDT, CDR2 YNNKEL (reference sequence). 5'-RACE, quantitative and with molecular barcodes, yielded the TCR beta libraries. TCRdb fed the 5' RACE reads into MiXCR, producing one record per CDR3 protein. This sample has around 450,000 distinct CDR3 sequences, with roughly a quarter found just once. Sequenced sample: blood, either unsorted or a sorted T cell fraction (not recorded which). This receptor was obtained from a male donor with ankylosing spondylitis. V usage is TRBV3-1 and J usage is TRBJ1-2; D remains unclear. The CDR3 coding sequence is TGTGCCAGCAGCCACCAAGGAGGCACTGGCTACACCTTC. Its translation is CASSHQGGTGYTF.